These 27 T cell receptor beta chains were all obtained from the same sample, sequenced in a study of cytomegalovirus exposure and HLA in healthy donors. The primer mix had 60 Vbeta and 13 Jbeta primers. Sequencing was performed with immunoSEQ multiplex PCR; in TCRdb, only in-frame clones are kept and a portion is missing. The sample gives under 200,000 clones, 55% to 80% of which show up once; 3.5% to 5% is in the top ten. The sample was PBMCs. The receptor set was obtained from a woman between 18 and 29 years old in good health and CMV-seropositive.

This clone has more than one count but fewer than ten. The chain joins TRBV6-6 to TRBJ1-5; a possible D gene is TRBD1 (5 bases). Germline V gene sequence: CDR1 MNHNY, CDR2 SVGAGI (reference sequence). This CDR3 region has 15 residues. The V end lost 7 bases, the J end lost 3 bases, and 16 bases lay between the germline ends. Written as DNA, the CDR3 is TGTGCCAGCACCCTCGACAGTCGGGTCAATCAGCCCCAGCATTTT. It is translated as CASTLDSRVNQPQHF.

J is TRBJ2-6 and V is TRBV27; no clear D gene. CDR3 size: 16 residues. Per germline, CDR1 MNHEY and CDR2 SMNVEV (reference sequence). V was pared by 6 bases and J by 1 base, with 13 bases between. The CDR3 sequence: CASSPGVYSGANVLTF. The CDR3 DNA sequence: TGTGCCAGCAGCCCCGGAGTTTATTCTGGGGCCAACGTCCTGACTTTC.

V is TRBV5-1 and J is TRBJ2-3, with TRBD1 matching 7 bases. This CDR3 has 15 amino acids. After removal of 4 bases from V and 0 bases from J, the junction contained 5 bases not matched to a gene. From germline, CDR1 is SGHRS and CDR2 YFSETQ. CDR3 sequence (DNA): TGCGCCAGCAGCCAAACAGGGGATAGCACAGATACGCAGTATTTT. This gives the protein CASSQTGDSTDTQYF.

This chain's CDR3 is CASSLGVPYSNQPQHF. The CDR3, as DNA: TGTGCCAGCAGTTTAGGGGTGCCCTATAGCAATCAGCCCCAGCATTTT. This chain links TRBV6-5 with TRBJ1-5, with D possibly TRBD1 on 5 matching bases. Trimming pared 4 bases from V and 0 bases from J, leaving 13 bases between. The CDR3 totals 16 residues. CDR1 MNHEY and CDR2 SVGAGI come from the germline V gene.

The count of this clone is one. The chain recombines TRBV5-1 with TRBJ2-3, with 9 bases fitting TRBD2. J gave up 3 bases and V 1 base, and 3 bases lay outside the gene matches. The V gene's germline CDR1 is SGHRS and CDR2 YFSETQ. This CDR3 has 15 amino acids. The CDR3 DNA is TGCGCCAGCAGCTTGAGCGGGGGGCAAACAGATACGCAGTATTTT. Its protein product is CASSLSGGQTDTQYF.

The chain recombines TRBV6-5 with TRBJ2-7; TRBD1 agrees at 10 bases. The CDR3 is made up of 14 amino acids. The V segment lost 2 bases and the J segment 3 bases; nucleotides outside the gene matches: 1. Germline V CDR1 and CDR2: MNHEY, SVGAGI. CDR3: CASSYGTGVYEQYF. The CDR3 nucleotides are TGTGCCAGCAGTTACGGGACAGGGGTCTACGAGCAGTACTTC.

The chain uses TRBV21-1 and TRBJ1-5; the table's D call, TRBD1, has no DNA check behind it. TRBV21-1 constitutes a pseudogene. CDR3 length: 22 residues. DNA for the CDR3: TGTGCCAGCAGCAAATTTTGTGAAGAAGAATCTGGGCAGGGAATTTGCAATCAGCCCCAGCATTTT. Protein product: CASSKFCEEESGQGICNQPQHF.

V and J are TRBV7-9 and TRBJ1-5; maybe TRBD1 (5 bases). Germline CDR1 SEHNR, CDR2 FQNEAQ (reference sequence). Trimming took off 3 bases at V and 4 bases at J, with 7 bases between the two ends. This CDR3 has 13 residues. DNA for the CDR3: TGTGCCAGCAGCTTGGGGCCGAATCAGCCCCAGCATTTT. Amino acid sequence: CASSLGPNQPQHF.

This clone was seen a handful of times. The gene calls are TRBV2 and TRBJ1-2, with D perhaps TRBD1 (6 bases). Trimming left V 4 bases short and J 7 bases short, with 10 bases between. This CDR3 contains 12 residues. Germline V gene sequence: CDR1 SNHLY, CDR2 FYNNEI. The CDR3 coding sequence is TGTGCCAGCAGTGGGCAGGGGATTGGCTACACCTTC. This encodes CASSGQGIGYTF.

This clone showed up just once. V is TRBV4-1 and J is TRBJ1-2, with a tentative D call TRBD1 (6 bases). The CDR3 is 13 residues long. Per germline, CDR1 MGHRA and CDR2 YSYEKL. V lost 4 bases and J 2 bases, leaving 8 bases between the germline ends. The CDR3 loop is CASSRQGNYGYTF. The CDR3 coding sequence is TGCGCCAGCAGCCGCCAGGGGAACTATGGCTACACCTTC.

The CDR3 here is CASRPRTSGTYEQYF. The CDR3 nucleotides are TGTGCCAGCAGACCTCGGACTAGCGGGACCTACGAGCAGTACTTC. The rearrangement links TRBV27 to TRBJ2-7; the match to TRBD2 covers 12 bases. The junction had 5 bases not matched to a gene; V was cut back by 6 bases and J by 2 bases. Germline-derived CDR1 and CDR2 are MNHEY and SMNVEV (reference sequence). The CDR3 loop spans 15 amino acids.

This clone has just one count. V gene TRBV25-1 combines with J gene TRBJ2-3, with 8 bases matching TRBD2. Germline CDR1 MGHDK, CDR2 SYGVNS. Trimming removed 3 bases from V and 2 bases from J; junction bases left unmatched: 1. CDR3 size: 14 residues. The CDR3 sequence is CASSERGVTDTQYF. In nucleotides, the CDR3 is TGTGCCAGCAGTGAGCGGGGGGTCACAGATACGCAGTATTTT.

In its sample, this clone was seen a few times. The CDR3 loop is CASSSGYVQENYGYTF. The CDR3 DNA reads as TGCGCCAGCAGCTCAGGGTACGTCCAGGAGAACTATGGCTACACCTTC. This chain links TRBV5-1 with TRBJ1-2; D is possibly TRBD1 (5 bases). Looked up from germline, CDR1 is SGHRS and CDR2 is YFSETQ. V shed 3 bases and J shed 2 bases, with 17 bases lying between them. The CDR3 covers 16 residues.

The chain has TRBV2 and TRBJ1-1, with a tentative D call TRBD1 (5 bases). Germline V CDR1 and CDR2: SNHLY, FYNNEI. This CDR3 spans 18 amino acids. Deletions cut 0 bases from V and 1 base from J, with 18 bases between. DNA for the CDR3: TGTGCCAGCAGTGAAGCATCCCAGTGGGGCGGCGGGAACACTGAAGCTTTCTTT. As protein: CASSEASQWGGGNTEAFF.

V and J are TRBV11-3 and TRBJ1-1; D gene uncertain. The germline CDR1 and CDR2 sequences are SGHNT and YENEEA. The germline V and J ends were trimmed by 4 bases and 1 base, with 13 bases remaining between them. This CDR3 is built from 15 residues. CDR3 coding DNA: TGTGCCAGCAGCTCAGGCGGAGGGAAGAACACTGAAGCTTTCTTT. It is translated as CASSSGGGKNTEAFF.

The gene calls are TRBV7-6 and TRBJ2-2; a possible D gene is TRBD1 (6 bases). CDR1 is SGHVS, CDR2 FNYEAQ, per germline. This CDR3 contains 17 residues. The V end lost 1 base, the J end lost 1 base, and 13 bases lay between the germline ends. Here the CDR3 reads CASSLDVGRGNTGELFF. Here the CDR3 DNA reads TGTGCCAGCAGCTTAGACGTAGGCAGGGGGAACACCGGGGAGCTGTTTTTT. The variable domain in full, with the rest retrieved from reference TRBV7-6 and TRBJ2-2, is GAGVSQSPRYKVTKRGQDVALRCDPISGHVSLYWYRQALGQGPEFLTYFNYEAQQDKSGLPNDRFSAERPEGSISTLTIQRTEQRDSAMYRCASSLDVGRGNTGELFFGEGSRLTVL.

The V call is TRBV7-9, the J call TRBJ1-2; D ambiguous. From germline, CDR1 is SEHNR and CDR2 FQNEAQ (reference sequence). V lost 4 bases and J 11 bases, leaving 17 bases between the germline ends. This CDR3 has 13 residues. The CDR3: CASSSTLINQYTF. Written as DNA, the CDR3 is TGTGCCAGCAGCTCCACCCTCATCAACCAGTACACCTTC.

The count of this clone is one. This chain joins TRBV9 and TRBJ2-5; a weak D match, TRBD2 (5 bases). This CDR3 has 15 amino acids. Germline lookup yields CDR1 SGDLS and CDR2 YYNGEE. V gave up 0 bases and J gave up 4 bases, with 13 bases separating them. The CDR3 here is CASSVGTGIVETQYF. CDR3 bases: TGTGCCAGCAGCGTAGGGACGGGGATTGTAGAGACCCAGTACTTC.

The rearrangement joins TRBV6-6 to TRBJ2-2; a possible D gene is TRBD1 (7 bases). Germline V gene data show CDR1 as MNHNY and CDR2 as SVGAGI (reference sequence). The CDR3 extends over 16 amino acids. The V end lost 3 bases, the J end lost 4 bases, and 15 bases lay between the germline ends. The CDR3 protein is CASSYRSGGITGELFF. CDR3 bases: TGTGCCAGCAGTTATAGGTCAGGGGGGATCACCGGGGAGCTGTTTTTT.

The table lists this clone with a few counts. The chain combines TRBV18 with TRBJ1-1; 7 bases align to TRBD1. The CDR3 has 16 residues. Germline CDR1 and CDR2: KGHSH and LQKENI. With V trimmed by 6 bases and J by 0 bases, 10 bases remained unmatched. CDR3 bases: TGTGCCAGCTCTCCTCGGACAGGAAACATGAACACTGAAGCTTTCTTT. This encodes CASSPRTGNMNTEAFF.

In this sample, this clone turned up a few times. The chain joins TRBV7-9 to TRBJ1-3; D not certain. In germline, CDR1 is SEHNR, CDR2 FQNEAQ (reference sequence). The length of the CDR3 is 15 residues. With 1 base removed from V and 0 bases from J, the gap between germline ends came to 7 bases. The CDR3 DNA sequence: TGTGCCAGCAGCTTAGTCCCAGACTCTGGAAACACCATATATTTT. Amino acid sequence: CASSLVPDSGNTIYF.

This chain links TRBV5-1 with TRBJ1-2; D remains ambiguous. From germline, CDR1 is SGHRS and CDR2 YFSETQ. The V end lost 0 bases, the J end lost 2 bases, and 14 bases lay between the germline ends. This CDR3 is built from 16 residues. The CDR3 DNA follows: TGCGCCAGCAGCTTGGGAGGCGGGAATGTGAACTATGGCTACACCTTC. It translates to CASSLGGGNVNYGYTF.

This chain links TRBV13 with TRBJ2-5; D is unclear. Germline V lookup: CDR1 PRHDT, CDR2 FYEKMQ (reference sequence). Trimming shortened V by 0 bases and J by 7 bases, and 6 bases separated the two germline ends. The CDR3 loop spans 12 amino acids. CDR3 sequence reads: CASSLGSVTQYF. CDR3 coding DNA: TGTGCCAGCAGCTTAGGAAGCGTGACCCAGTACTTC.

This clone occurred a few times. CDR3 bases: TGCGCCAGCAGTTTAACGCAAGGGGCCACTGAAGCTTTCTTT. Protein product: CASSLTQGATEAFF. The chain has TRBV10-1 and TRBJ1-1; D possibly corresponds to TRBD1 (5 bases). Looked up from germline, CDR1 is WNHNN and CDR2 is SYGVQD (reference sequence). V lost 5 bases and J 4 bases, leaving 14 bases between the germline ends. This CDR3 is 14 amino acids long.

J is TRBJ1-6 and V is TRBV18, with D possibly being TRBD1 (6 bases). Germline assignment: CDR1 KGHSH and CDR2 LQKENI. V shed 3 bases and J shed 11 bases, with 14 bases lying between them. The CDR3 has 14 amino acids. CDR3 nucleotides: TGTGCCAGCTCACCCCAGGACAGCCCGGCACCCCTCCACTTT. It codes for CASSPQDSPAPLHF.

This rearrangement joins TRBV29-1 to TRBJ2-3; the match to TRBD2 covers 9 bases. The V gene's germline CDR1 is SQVTM and CDR2 ANQGSEA. The ends lost 7 bases at V and 6 bases at J; junction bases unmatched: 11. The CDR3 runs 14 residues. The CDR3 is CSAAGLAVMDTQYF. The CDR3 region has the DNA TGCAGCGCTGCGGGACTAGCAGTTATGGATACGCAGTATTTT.

A few counts support this clone. CDR3 bases: TGTGCCAGCAGCTTACCACTTCAGACTGGCGAAGCTTTCTTT. As protein: CASSLPLQTGEAFF. The V call is TRBV7-8, the J call TRBJ1-1; D gene unclear. The CDR3 has 14 amino acids. Germline CDR1 SGHVS, CDR2 FQNEAQ. Trimming stripped 2 bases from V and 8 bases from J, with 15 bases between. Variable domain in full (rest from reference TRBV7-8 and TRBJ1-1): GAGVSQSPRYKVAKRGQDVALRCDPISGHVSLFWYQQALGQGPEFLTYFQNEAQLDKSGLPSDRFFAERPEGSVSTLKIQRTQQEDSAVYLCASSLPLQTGEAFFGQGTRLTVV.